The 16 T cell receptor beta chains reported below all come from one sample, sequenced in a study of T cell repertoires in cytomegalovirus infection. No cognate antigen is known for these TCRs. One entry per CDR3 protein, called by TCRdb with MiXCR from the reads. The sample lists about 830,000 distinct CDR3 sequences; around a third were seen once. This material consisted of cultured CD8+ T cells from PBMCs, taken from culture after CMV antigen stimulation. Every receptor here comes from a human donor in good health (CMV status not recorded). Some clones in this sample may be carry-over from other donors' samples.

The chain uses TRBV6-1 and TRBJ2-1; D is perhaps TRBD2 (6 bases). The CDR3 consists of 15 residues. Trimming took 5 bases from V and 6 from J, leaving 17 bases between them. Germline V gene lookup returns CDR1 MNHNS and CDR2 SASEGT. The CDR3 is CASSYAGTLGNEQFF. The CDR3 nucleotides are TGTGCCAGCAGTTACGCGGGGACCCTTGGCAATGAGCAGTTCTTC.

This clonotype was recorded at least ten times. The chain carries TRBV27 and TRBJ1-1, with TRBD1 matching over 9 bases. This CDR3 is 13 amino acids long. Losses at the gene ends were 4 bases for V and 7 bases for J; bases not matched to a gene: 4. The germline gives CDR1 MNHEY, CDR2 SMNVEV (reference sequence). This chain's CDR3 is CASSSDRGYEAFF. The CDR3 coding sequence is TGTGCCAGCAGTTCGGACAGGGGCTATGAAGCTTTCTTT.

This clonotype showed up just a few times. V usage is TRBV6-5 and J usage is TRBJ2-3; no firm D call. The CDR3 has 14 amino acids. V dropped 2 bases and J dropped 3 bases, with 9 bases sitting between them. CDR1 and CDR2 (germline): MNHEY, SVGAGI. The CDR3 DNA sequence: TGTGCCAGCAGTTACAAAGGGTTTACAGATACGCAGTATTTT. Its translation is CASSYKGFTDTQYF.

The chain employs TRBV7-8 and TRBJ2-3; D gene ambiguous. Germline values: CDR1 SGHVS, CDR2 FQNEAQ. The CDR3 has 13 amino acids. The V end lost 5 bases, the J end lost 2 bases, and 8 bases lay between the germline ends. CDR3 loop: CASSELVTDTQYF. The CDR3 coding sequence is TGTGCCAGCAGCGAACTGGTCACAGATACGCAGTATTTT.

The chain is built from TRBV12-3 or TRBV12-4 and TRBJ2-5; 8 positions match TRBD1. There are 17 residues in the CDR3. V lost 3 bases and J lost 0; bases outside the gene matches: 9. The CDR3 reads CASSLGGQGIYQETQYF. CDR3 nucleotide sequence: TGTGCCAGCAGTTTGGGAGGACAGGGAATTTACCAAGAGACCCAGTACTTC.

This chain joins TRBV7-8 and TRBJ1-1, with D tentatively TRBD1 (5 bases). The CDR3 covers 21 residues. The germline V and J ends were trimmed by 0 bases and 7 bases, with 33 bases remaining between them. The V gene's germline CDR1 is SGHVS and CDR2 FQNEAQ. CDR3 coding DNA: TGTGCCAGCAGCTTAGCCCTACCTTCAGACAGAGACTATTACTCCCCAAATGAAGCTTTCTTT. It yields the protein CASSLALPSDRDYYSPNEAFF.

This clonotype was recorded once. A much larger clone lies one base from this, so it may be a read error. The chain recombines TRBV7-6 with TRBJ1-1; perhaps TRBD1 as D (5 bases). CDR3 length: 15 residues. CDR1 is SGHVS, CDR2 FNYEAQ, per germline. CDR3 residues: CASSLAGDHNTETFF. CDR3 in DNA: TGTGCCAGCAGCTTAGCAGGGGACCATAACACTGAAACTTTCTTT.

V gene TRBV7-1 combines with J gene TRBJ1-6; 10 bases align to TRBD1. TRBV7-1 is an open reading frame whose function is uncertain. CDR3 length equals 16 residues. V shed 5 bases and J 10 bases; nucleotides not matched to a gene: 11. CDR3 in DNA: TGTGCCAGCAGCCCCAATACGGGACAGGGGACCTCACCCCTCCACTTT. It encodes CASSPNTGQGTSPLHF.

The V gene is TRBV5-1, the J gene TRBJ2-2; 7 bases fit TRBD1. Germline CDR1 and CDR2: SGHRS and YFSETQ. The CDR3 is made up of 18 amino acids. V shed 3 bases and J 6 bases; nucleotides not matched to a gene: 17. The chain's CDR3 is CASSWTTGPLLYAGELFF. CDR3 coding DNA: TGCGCCAGCAGCTGGACGACAGGGCCCCTGTTATATGCCGGGGAGCTGTTTTTT.

The chain links TRBV6-1 to TRBJ2-3; 9 bases map to TRBD2. The germline V gene encodes CDR1 MNHNS and CDR2 SASEGT. The length of the CDR3 is 16 residues. V gave up 0 bases and J gave up 4 bases; unmatched junction bases: 5. The DNA of the CDR3 is TGTGCCAGCAGTGAAGCCCTAGCGGGGAGGCCAGATACGCAGTATTTT. Translation gives CASSEALAGRPDTQYF.

This clonotype was recorded a few times. The V gene is TRBV24-1, the J gene TRBJ2-1; TRBD2 is a possible D gene (7 bases). Trimming shortened V by 3 bases and J by 2 bases, and 13 bases separated the two germline ends. The germline V gene has CDR1 KGHDR and CDR2 SFDVKD. The CDR3 is 16 amino acids. The CDR3 nucleotides read TGTGCCACCAGTGATCGACAAGGGGGGGCCTACAATGAGCAGTTCTTC. Translated: CATSDRQGGAYNEQFF.

J is TRBJ1-2 and V is TRBV12-3 or TRBV12-4; unclear D gene. The CDR3 has 12 residues. Between the trimmed V and J ends, which lost 3 bases and 7 bases, there was a span of 9 bases. CDR3 sequence reads: CASSFAPSGYTF. The CDR3 DNA follows: TGTGCCAGCAGTTTTGCCCCAAGTGGCTACACCTTC.

This clonotype has at least ten counts. The V and J genes are TRBV5-6 and TRBJ2-5; D gene uncertain. V was pared by 2 bases and J by 5 bases, with 16 bases between. This CDR3 comprises 15 residues. Germline-derived CDR1 and CDR2 are SGHDT and YYEEEE. The CDR3 region has the DNA TGTGCCAGCAGCTTCACCCCGCGATTAACCGAGACCCAGTACTTC. This encodes CASSFTPRLTETQYF.

This clonotype was counted a few times. The chain is built from TRBV27 and TRBJ2-7; the D gene could be TRBD1 or TRBD2 (5 bases each). This CDR3 region has 14 residues. Germline V gene lookup returns CDR1 MNHEY and CDR2 SMNVEV (reference sequence). The V end lost 2 bases, the J end lost 4 bases, and 12 bases lay between the germline ends. For the CDR3, the DNA is TGTGCCAGCAGTTTAAGAGGGGAACTGTACGAGCAGTACTTC. Its protein is CASSLRGELYEQYF.

In regard to this clonotype: A read error may be the cause here, since a much bigger clone is one base away. The V call is TRBV20-1, the J call TRBJ1-1; unclear D gene. The germline V gene encodes CDR1 DFQATT and CDR2 SNEGSKA (reference sequence). The CDR3 length is 11 residues. The V end was cut by 3 bases, the J end by 2 bases, with 4 bases between. The CDR3 DNA reads as TGCAGTGCTAGTAGAAACACTGAAGCTTTCTTT. Amino acids: CSASRNTEAFF.

The V gene is TRBV6-5, the J gene TRBJ2-5; D gene uncertain. V dropped 1 base and J dropped 2 bases, with 8 bases sitting between them. The CDR3 is 14 amino acids. Germline assignment: CDR1 MNHEY and CDR2 SVGAGI. CDR3 sequence: CASSYFGPQETQYF. The CDR3 DNA is TGTGCCAGCAGTTACTTCGGGCCTCAAGAGACCCAGTACTTC.